These T cell receptor beta chains were read from a single sample in a study of cytomegalovirus exposure and HLA in healthy donors. The method was immunoSEQ multiplex PCR; TCRdb's version includes in-frame clones alone and lacks a portion of them. This table holds some 210,000 clones, 70% to 85% found once. The material sequenced was PBMCs. The receptors come from a male donor in good health and CMV-seronegative. Each CDR3 is given with its conserved first and last residue. A D gene is named only where the DNA matches it firmly. The listing skips clone size in some rows; elsewhere it reads once, few, many or a size class.

13	once	TRBD2	TRBV27	TRBJ2-1	CASRRTSANEQFF	TGTGCCAGCAGACGGACTAGCGCTAATGAGCAGTTCTTC
15	.	TRBD1	TRBV2	TRBJ2-7	CASSGSQTGLYEQYF	TGTGCCAGCAGTGGATCCCAGACAGGGTTGTACGAGCAGTACTTC
15	.	.	TRBV5-3	TRBJ1-5	CARSLVRGNNQPQHF	TGTGCCAGAAGCTTGGTGCGGGGGAACAATCAGCCCCAGCATTTT
14	.	.	TRBV2	TRBJ2-3	CASSDPMSADTQYF	TGTGCCAGCAGTGACCCCATGTCAGCAGATACGCAGTATTTT
14	.	.	TRBV4-1	TRBJ2-7	CASSQAVPVHEQYF	TGCGCCAGCAGCCAAGCTGTCCCGGTCCACGAGCAGTACTTC
15	.	.	TRBV29-1	TRBJ2-1	CSVERPRPSYNEQFF	TGCAGCGTTGAAAGACCCAGGCCCTCCTACAATGAGCAGTTCTTC
13	few	TRBD1	TRBV29-1	TRBJ1-5	CSVGQGNNQPQHF	TGCAGCGTGGGACAGGGGAACAATCAGCCCCAGCATTTT
15	.	.	TRBV5-5	TRBJ1-1	CASSAQAQVNTEAFF	TGTGCCAGCAGCGCTCAGGCGCAGGTCAACACTGAAGCTTTCTTT
14	.	.	TRBV5-6	TRBJ2-7	CASREETGTYEQYF	TGTGCCAGCAGAGAAGAGACAGGAACCTACGAGCAGTACTTC
14	.	.	TRBV18	TRBJ1-1	CASSQTQMGTEAFF	TGTGCCAGCTCACAAACACAGATGGGCACTGAAGCTTTCTTT
15	.	.	TRBV7-8	TRBJ2-1	CASSLVTGDYNEQFF	TGTGCCAGCAGCTTAGTCACCGGGGACTACAATGAGCAGTTCTTC
11	.	.	TRBV20-1	TRBJ2-5	CSARGPAGPYF	TGCAGTGCTCGGGGGCCAGCGGGGCCCTACTTC
15	.	.	TRBV19	TRBJ1-1	CASSDNRESNTEAFF	TGTGCCAGTAGTGACAACAGAGAATCGAACACTGAAGCTTTCTTT
16	.	TRBD2	TRBV13	TRBJ2-5	CASSSPSGSDDGTQYF	TGTGCCAGCAGCTCACCTAGCGGGAGTGATGATGGGACCCAGTACTTC
13	.	.	TRBV14	TRBJ2-5	CASSHGGWKTQYF	TGTGCCAGCAGCCACGGGGGATGGAAGACCCAGTACTTC
13	few	TRBD1	TRBV10-2	TRBJ2-1	CATAGTAFNEQFF	TGCGCCACCGCCGGGACAGCCTTCAATGAGCAGTTCTTC
15	.	.	TRBV7-9	TRBJ1-2	CSSSPRGGGFGGYTF	TGTTCCAGCAGCCCTCGTGGGGGGGGGTTCGGTGGCTACACCTTC
17	.	TRBD1	TRBV18	TRBJ2-5	CASSPLRQGLTGETQYF	TGTGCCAGCTCACCCCTTAGACAGGGGTTGACTGGAGAGACCCAGTACTTC
13	.	.	TRBV29-1	TRBJ1-1	CSAPSRGGTEAFF	TGCAGCGCCCCCAGCCGAGGCGGCACTGAAGCTTTCTTT
15	.	TRBD2	TRBV28	TRBJ2-5	CASRPGTSREETQYF	TGTGCCAGCAGACCCGGGACTAGTAGGGAAGAGACCCAGTACTTC
15	.	TRBD1	TRBV28	TRBJ1-2	CASSPVTGGFYGYTF	TGTGCCAGCAGCCCCGTGACAGGGGGCTTTTATGGCTACACCTTC
13	.	.	TRBV27	TRBJ2-7	CASSLESGYEQYF	TGTGCCAGCAGTTTAGAATCGGGCTACGAGCAGTACTTC
14	few	TRBD2	TRBV27	TRBJ2-1	CASSALAGVNEQFF	TGTGCCAGCAGTGCACTAGCGGGCGTCAATGAGCAGTTCTTC
17	.	.	TRBV9	TRBJ2-2	CASSVEGGTPGIGELFF	TGTGCCAGCAGCGTAGAAGGCGGGACCCCGGGTATTGGGGAGCTGTTTTTT
18	.	TRBD1	TRBV5-1	TRBJ2-3	CASSRGDRGRGLTDTQYF	TGCGCCAGCAGCCGTGGGGACAGGGGGCGCGGGTTAACAGATACGCAGTATTTT
14	.	.	TRBV25-1	TRBJ2-5	CASTPADDQETQYF	TGTGCCAGCACCCCAGCGGATGACCAAGAGACCCAGTACTTC
17	.	.	TRBV7-2	TRBJ2-1	CASSLGGGAGRLNEQFF	TGTGCCAGCAGCTTAGGTGGGGGGGCGGGACGGCTCAATGAGCAGTTCTTC
18	.	TRBD2	TRBV7-6	TRBJ2-7	CASSLEGGGLAGLYEQYF	TGTGCCAGCAGCTTAGAAGGGGGGGGACTAGCGGGGCTGTACGAGCAGTACTTC
15	.	.	TRBV28	TRBJ2-1	CASSFEMTLGHEQFF	TGTGCCAGCAGTTTCGAGATGACATTGGGTCATGAGCAGTTCTTC
17	.	TRBD2	TRBV2	TRBJ2-1	CASKYTSGRAVENEQFF	TGTGCCAGCAAATATACTAGCGGGAGGGCCGTAGAGAATGAGCAGTTCTTC
16	few	TRBD2	TRBV6-1	TRBJ2-7	CASSGTSGLTHYEQYF	TGTGCCAGCAGTGGGACTAGCGGGCTGACGCACTACGAGCAGTACTTC
14	.	.	TRBV5-6	TRBJ2-1	CASSTGLTYNEQFF	TGTGCCAGCAGCACGGGACTCACCTACAATGAGCAGTTCTTC
18	.	TRBD2	TRBV7-9	TRBJ2-7	CASSLSGISGRKSYEQYF	TGTGCCAGCAGCTTAAGTGGGATTAGCGGGAGGAAGAGCTACGAGCAGTACTTC
15	.	.	TRBV4-1	TRBJ1-3	CASSSPQGSGNTIYF	TGCGCCAGCAGCTCCCCACAGGGCTCTGGAAACACCATATATTTT
14	.	TRBD1	TRBV6-5	TRBJ1-2	CASTRTGVHYGYTF	TGTGCCAGCACCCGGACAGGGGTACACTATGGCTACACCTTC
12	.	.	TRBV7-9	TRBJ2-7	CSSSSDGYEQYF	TGTTCCAGCAGCTCCGACGGGTACGAGCAGTACTTC
14	few	.	TRBV5-6	TRBJ1-3	CASSLGISGNTIYF	TGTGCCAGCAGCTTGGGTATCTCTGGAAACACCATATATTTT
15	few	TRBD2	TRBV7-9	TRBJ2-1	CASRVAGAGYNEQFF	TGTGCCAGCAGAGTAGCGGGAGCGGGGTACAATGAGCAGTTCTTC
17	few	TRBD1	TRBV7-6	TRBJ1-4	CASSLGSGGVTNEKLFF	TGTGCCAGCAGCTTAGGATCAGGGGGCGTTACTAATGAAAAACTGTTTTTT
16	once	TRBD1	TRBV27	TRBJ2-1	CASSFQARTGRGEQFF	TGTGCCAGCAGTTTCCAAGCCCGGACAGGAAGGGGTGAGCAGTTCTTC
14	.	TRBD2	TRBV2	TRBJ2-7	CASILGLAGVEQYF	TGTGCCAGCATCCTAGGACTAGCGGGAGTCGAGCAGTACTTC
14	.	.	TRBV6-6	TRBJ2-1	CASKTGATYNEQFF	TGTGCCAGCAAAACGGGAGCGACATACAATGAGCAGTTCTTC
16	.	TRBD1	TRBV7-8	TRBJ2-4	CASSSKERTGENIQYF	TGTGCCAGCAGTTCCAAGGAACGAACAGGGGAAAACATTCAGTACTTC
18	.	TRBD2	TRBV11-2	TRBJ2-5	CASSSRVMASGVEETQYF	TGTGCCAGCAGCTCTCGGGTAATGGCTAGCGGGGTAGAAGAGACCCAGTACTTC
18	many	.	TRBV4-1	TRBJ2-7	CASSQADFVGSGNYEQYF	TGCGCCAGCAGCCAAGCGGATTTTGTCGGTAGCGGAAACTACGAGCAGTACTTC
13	.	TRBD2	TRBV6-5	TRBJ2-5	CASAMGGGETQYF	TGTGCCAGCGCAATGGGGGGGGGAGAGACCCAGTACTTC
14	.	.	TRBV5-8	TRBJ1-1	CASSLGPGNTEAFF	TGTGCCAGCAGCTTGGGTCCAGGGAACACTGAAGCTTTCTTT
12	.	.	TRBV18	TRBJ2-7	CASSSTTYEQYF	TGTGCCAGCTCATCTACCACCTACGAGCAGTACTTC